This T cell receptor beta chain was documented in a study of cytomegalovirus exposure and HLA in healthy donors. Study background: According to later analysis, the same platform produced the approximately 120 validation and about 700 first-cohort repertoires.

Using immunoSEQ multiplex PCR, the repertoire was profiled, and TCRdb retains in-frame clones only, with some absent. This table has more than 45,000 clones, roughly 87% appearing once. With regard to this clone: Its antigen is not known.

Unmatched junction bases numbered 4, after V lost 5 bases and J lost 2 bases. The V gene's germline CDR1 is MNHEY and CDR2 SMNVEV (reference sequence). The CDR3 sequence is 14 residues long. Findings and limits, study-wide: It was 150 to 200 TCR beta chains that were listed as cytomegalovirus-associated. According to a later analysis, TCR clusters from the first cohort tended to co-occur in the roughly 130 validation repertoires. In vitro checks showed that a few CMV-associated chains really do target CMV antigens.

Sequencing was done on a sample of PBMCs. This TCR derives from a woman aged 18-30 years in good health and CMV-seronegative. V and J are TRBV27 and TRBJ1-1; 8 positions agree with TRBD1. CDR3 protein: CASSIDRGNTEAFF. As DNA, the CDR3 is TGTGCCAGCAGTATTGACAGGGGAAACACTGAAGCTTTCTTT.